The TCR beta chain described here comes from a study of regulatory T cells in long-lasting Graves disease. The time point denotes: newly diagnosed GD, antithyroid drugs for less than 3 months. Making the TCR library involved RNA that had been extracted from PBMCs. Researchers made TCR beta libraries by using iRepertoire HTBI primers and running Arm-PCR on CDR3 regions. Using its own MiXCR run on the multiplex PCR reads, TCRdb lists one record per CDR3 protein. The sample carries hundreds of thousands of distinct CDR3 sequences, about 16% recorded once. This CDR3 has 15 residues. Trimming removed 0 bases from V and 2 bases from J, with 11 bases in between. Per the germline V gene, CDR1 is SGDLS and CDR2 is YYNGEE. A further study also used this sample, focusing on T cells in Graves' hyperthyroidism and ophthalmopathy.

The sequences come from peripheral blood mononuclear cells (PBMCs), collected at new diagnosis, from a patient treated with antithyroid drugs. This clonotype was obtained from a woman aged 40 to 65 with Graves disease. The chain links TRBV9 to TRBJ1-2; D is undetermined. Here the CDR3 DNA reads TGTGCCAGCAGCGTAGGCGGGTCTCTAAACTATGGCTACACCTTC. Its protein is CASSVGGSLNYGYTF.